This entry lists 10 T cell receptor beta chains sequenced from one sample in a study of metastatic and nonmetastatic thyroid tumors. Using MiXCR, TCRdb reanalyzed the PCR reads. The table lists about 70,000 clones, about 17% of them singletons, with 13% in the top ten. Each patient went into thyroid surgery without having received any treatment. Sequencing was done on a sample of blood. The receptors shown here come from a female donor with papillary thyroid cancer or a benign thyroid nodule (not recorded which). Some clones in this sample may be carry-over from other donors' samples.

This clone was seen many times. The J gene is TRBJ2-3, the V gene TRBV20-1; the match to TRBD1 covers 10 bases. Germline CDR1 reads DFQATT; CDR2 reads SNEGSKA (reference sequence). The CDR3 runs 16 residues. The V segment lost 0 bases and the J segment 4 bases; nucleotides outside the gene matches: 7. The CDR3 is CSARDPRDRGSDTQYF. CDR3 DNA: TGCAGTGCTAGAGATCCCCGGGACAGGGGTTCAGATACGCAGTATTTT.

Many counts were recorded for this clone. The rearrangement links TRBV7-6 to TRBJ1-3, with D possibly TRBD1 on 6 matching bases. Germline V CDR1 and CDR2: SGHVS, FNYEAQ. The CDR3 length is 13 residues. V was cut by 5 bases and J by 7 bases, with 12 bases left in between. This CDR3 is CASSPRTANTIYF. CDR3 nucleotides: TGTGCCAGCAGCCCACGGACAGCCAACACCATATATTTT.

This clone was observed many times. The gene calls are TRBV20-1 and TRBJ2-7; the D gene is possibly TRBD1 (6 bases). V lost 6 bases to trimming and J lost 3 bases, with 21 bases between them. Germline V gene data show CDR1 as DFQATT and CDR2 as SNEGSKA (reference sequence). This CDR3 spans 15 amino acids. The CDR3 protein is CSANYRAEEFYEQYF. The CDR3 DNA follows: TGCAGTGCAAATTACAGGGCGGAAGAATTCTACGAGCAGTACTTC.

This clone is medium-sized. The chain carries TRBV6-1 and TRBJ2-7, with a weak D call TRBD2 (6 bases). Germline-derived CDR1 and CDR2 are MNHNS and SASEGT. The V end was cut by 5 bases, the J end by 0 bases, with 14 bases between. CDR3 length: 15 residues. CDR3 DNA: TGTGCCAGCAGTTTGGAGGGACTCCTCTCCTACGAGCAGTACTTC. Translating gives CASSLEGLLSYEQYF.

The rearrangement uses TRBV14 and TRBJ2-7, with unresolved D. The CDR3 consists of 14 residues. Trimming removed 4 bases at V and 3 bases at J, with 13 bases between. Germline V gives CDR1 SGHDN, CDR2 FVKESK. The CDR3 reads CASSPRPTVYEQYF. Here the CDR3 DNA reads TGTGCCAGCAGCCCCCGTCCCACGGTCTACGAGCAGTACTTC.

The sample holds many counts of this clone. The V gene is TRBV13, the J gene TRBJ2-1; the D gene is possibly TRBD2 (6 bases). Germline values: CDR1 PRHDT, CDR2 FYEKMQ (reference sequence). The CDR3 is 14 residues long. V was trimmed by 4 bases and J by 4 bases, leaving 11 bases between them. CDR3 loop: CASSYTGTYNEQFF. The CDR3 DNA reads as TGTGCCAGCAGCTACACCGGGACTTACAATGAGCAGTTCTTC.

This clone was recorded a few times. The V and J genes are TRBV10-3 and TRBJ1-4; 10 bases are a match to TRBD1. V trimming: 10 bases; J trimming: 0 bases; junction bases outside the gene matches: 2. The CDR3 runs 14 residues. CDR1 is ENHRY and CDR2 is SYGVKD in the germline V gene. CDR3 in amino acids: CAKGQGTTNEKLFF. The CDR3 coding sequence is TGTGCCAAGGGACAGGGGACAACTAATGAAAAACTGTTTTTT.

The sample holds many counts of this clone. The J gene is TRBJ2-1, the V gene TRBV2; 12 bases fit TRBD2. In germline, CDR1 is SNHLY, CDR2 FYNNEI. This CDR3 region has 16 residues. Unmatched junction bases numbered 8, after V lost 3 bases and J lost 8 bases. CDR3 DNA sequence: TGTGCCAGCAGTGACCCGACTAGCGGGAGTGGCGATGAGCAGTTCTTC. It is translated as CASSDPTSGSGDEQFF.

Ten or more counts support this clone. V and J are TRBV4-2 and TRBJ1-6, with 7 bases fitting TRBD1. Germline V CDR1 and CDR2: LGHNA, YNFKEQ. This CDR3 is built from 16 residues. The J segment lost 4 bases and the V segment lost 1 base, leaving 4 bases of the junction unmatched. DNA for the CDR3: TGTGCCAGCAGCCAAGTAGGGGACAGATATAATTCACCCCTCCACTTT. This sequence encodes CASSQVGDRYNSPLHF.

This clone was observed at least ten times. Written as DNA, the CDR3 is TGTGCCATCAGTGATTTGGCGGGCACAGATACGCAGTATTTT. Translation gives CAISDLAGTDTQYF. The chain carries TRBV10-3 and TRBJ2-3; D ambiguous. V lost 3 bases and J lost 1, with 8 bases in between. The CDR3 contains 14 residues. Germline CDR1 is ENHRY and CDR2 is SYGVKD.